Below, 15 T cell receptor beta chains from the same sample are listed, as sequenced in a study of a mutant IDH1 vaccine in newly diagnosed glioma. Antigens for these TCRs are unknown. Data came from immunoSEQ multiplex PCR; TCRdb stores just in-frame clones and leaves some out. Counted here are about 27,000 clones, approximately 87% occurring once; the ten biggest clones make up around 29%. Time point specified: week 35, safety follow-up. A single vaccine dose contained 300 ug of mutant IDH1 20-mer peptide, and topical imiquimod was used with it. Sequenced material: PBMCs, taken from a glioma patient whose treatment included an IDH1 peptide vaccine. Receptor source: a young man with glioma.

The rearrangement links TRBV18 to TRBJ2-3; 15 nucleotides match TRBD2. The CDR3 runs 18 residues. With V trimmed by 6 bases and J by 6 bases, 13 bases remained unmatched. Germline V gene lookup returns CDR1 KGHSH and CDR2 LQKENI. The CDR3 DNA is TGTGCCAGCTCGCCCGGGACTAGCGGGGGGCCCCGACTGGATACGCAGTATTTT. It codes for CASSPGTSGGPRLDTQYF.

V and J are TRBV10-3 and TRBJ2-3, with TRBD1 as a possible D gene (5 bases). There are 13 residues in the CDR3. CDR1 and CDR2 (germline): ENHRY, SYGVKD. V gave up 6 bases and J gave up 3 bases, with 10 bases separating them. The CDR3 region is CAISPRATDTQYF. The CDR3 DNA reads TGTGCCATCAGCCCCAGGGCGACAGATACGCAGTATTTT.

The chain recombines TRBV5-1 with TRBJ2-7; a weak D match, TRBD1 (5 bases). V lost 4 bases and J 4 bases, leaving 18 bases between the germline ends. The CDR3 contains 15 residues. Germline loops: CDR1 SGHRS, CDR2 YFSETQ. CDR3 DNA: TGCGCCAGCAGCCAAGGGGAAGGACAATATTACGAGCAGTACTTC. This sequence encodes CASSQGEGQYYEQYF.

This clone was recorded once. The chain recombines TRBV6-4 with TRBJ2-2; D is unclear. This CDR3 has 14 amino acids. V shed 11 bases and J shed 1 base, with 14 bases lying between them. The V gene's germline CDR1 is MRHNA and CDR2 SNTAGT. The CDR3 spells CAHTSDGNTGELFF. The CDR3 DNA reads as TGTGCCCATACTTCGGACGGGAACACCGGGGAGCTGTTTTTT.

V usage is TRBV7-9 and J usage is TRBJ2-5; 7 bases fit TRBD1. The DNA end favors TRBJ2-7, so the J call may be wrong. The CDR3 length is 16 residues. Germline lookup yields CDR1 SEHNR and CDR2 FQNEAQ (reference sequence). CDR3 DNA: TGTGCCAGCAGCTCTACACACCGGGACAGCTCCTACGAGCAGTACTTC. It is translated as CASSSTHRDSSYEQYF.

The CDR3 spells CASSPGGEGSTEAFF. The CDR3 coding sequence is TGTGCCAGCAGCCCGGGGGGGGAGGGGAGCACTGAAGCTTTCTTT. V usage is TRBV7-9 and J usage is TRBJ1-1; tentative D call: TRBD1 (5 bases). CDR3 length: 15 amino acids. Trimming took 5 bases from V and 4 from J, leaving 17 bases between them. Germline CDR1 reads SEHNR; CDR2 reads FQNEAQ (reference sequence).

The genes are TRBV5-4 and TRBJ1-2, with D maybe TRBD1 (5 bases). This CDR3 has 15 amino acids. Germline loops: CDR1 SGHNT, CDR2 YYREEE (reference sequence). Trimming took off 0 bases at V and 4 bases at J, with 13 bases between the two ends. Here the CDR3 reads CASSLGDPSAYGYTF. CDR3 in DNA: TGTGCCAGCAGCTTGGGGGACCCCTCTGCCTATGGCTACACCTTC.

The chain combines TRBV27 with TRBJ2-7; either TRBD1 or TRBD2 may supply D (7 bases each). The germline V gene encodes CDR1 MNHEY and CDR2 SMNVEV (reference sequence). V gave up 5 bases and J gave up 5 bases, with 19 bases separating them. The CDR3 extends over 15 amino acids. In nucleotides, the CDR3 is TGTGCCAGCAGTGAGCGGGACAGAGCCCTGGACGAGCAGTACTTC. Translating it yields CASSERDRALDEQYF.

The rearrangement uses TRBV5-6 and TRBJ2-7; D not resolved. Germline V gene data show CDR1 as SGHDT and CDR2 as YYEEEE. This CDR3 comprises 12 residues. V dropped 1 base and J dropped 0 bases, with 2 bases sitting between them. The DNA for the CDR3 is TGTGCCAGCAGCTTGTCCTCCTACGAGCAGTACTTC. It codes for CASSLSSYEQYF.

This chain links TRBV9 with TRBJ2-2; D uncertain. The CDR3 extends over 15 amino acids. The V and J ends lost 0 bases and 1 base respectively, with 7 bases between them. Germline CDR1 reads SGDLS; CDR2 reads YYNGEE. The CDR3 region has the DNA TGTGCCAGCAGCGTAGGTTCAGGGAACACCGGGGAGCTGTTTTTT. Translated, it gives CASSVGSGNTGELFF.

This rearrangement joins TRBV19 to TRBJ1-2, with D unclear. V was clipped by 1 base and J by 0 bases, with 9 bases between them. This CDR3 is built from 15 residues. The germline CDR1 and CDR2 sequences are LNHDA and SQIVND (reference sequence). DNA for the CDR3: TGTGCCAGTAGTATAGGAGAAGGGCCTAACTATGGCTACACCTTC. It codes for CASSIGEGPNYGYTF.

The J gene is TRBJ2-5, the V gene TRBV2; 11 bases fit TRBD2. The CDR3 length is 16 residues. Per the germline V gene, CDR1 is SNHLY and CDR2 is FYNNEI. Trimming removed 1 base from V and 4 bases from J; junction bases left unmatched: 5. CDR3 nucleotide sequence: TGTGCCAGCAGTGAAGGGGAGACTAGCGGGGTAGAGACCCAGTACTTC. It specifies CASSEGETSGVETQYF.

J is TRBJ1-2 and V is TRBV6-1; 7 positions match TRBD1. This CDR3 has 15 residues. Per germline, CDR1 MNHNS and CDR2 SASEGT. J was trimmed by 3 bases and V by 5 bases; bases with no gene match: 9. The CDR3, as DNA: TGTGCCAGCAGTCATACAGGGGCCGGGGACTATGGCTACACCTTC. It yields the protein CASSHTGAGDYGYTF.

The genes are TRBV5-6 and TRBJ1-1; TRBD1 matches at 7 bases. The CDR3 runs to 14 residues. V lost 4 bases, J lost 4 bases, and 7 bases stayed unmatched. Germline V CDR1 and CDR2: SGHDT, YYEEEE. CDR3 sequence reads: CASSGNRGRTEAFF. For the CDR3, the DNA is TGTGCCAGCAGCGGAAACAGGGGTCGCACTGAAGCTTTCTTT. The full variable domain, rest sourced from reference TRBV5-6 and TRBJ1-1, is DAGVTQSPTHLIKTRGQQVTLRCSPKSGHDTVSWYQQALGQGPQFIFQYYEEEERQRGNFPDRFSGHQFPNYSSELNVNALLLGDSALYLCASSGNRGRTEAFFGQGTRLTVV.

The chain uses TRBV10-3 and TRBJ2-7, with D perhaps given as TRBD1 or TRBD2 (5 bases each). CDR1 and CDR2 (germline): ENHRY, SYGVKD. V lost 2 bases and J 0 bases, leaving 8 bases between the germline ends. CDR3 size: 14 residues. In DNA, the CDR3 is TGTGCCATCAGTGAGCCCGGGACCTCCTACGAGCAGTACTTC. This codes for CAISEPGTSYEQYF.